Listed below are T cell receptor beta chains from one sample, sequenced in a study of radiotherapy plus CTLA-4 blockade in lung cancer. TCRdb keeps only in-frame clones here, not all; method: immunoSEQ multiplex PCR. This table holds approximately 80,000 clones, under 75% found once. The specimen comprised peripheral blood, sampled from a patient treated with radiotherapy plus ipilimumab. The source of these receptors is a human donor with non-small cell lung cancer whose response to radiotherapy plus ipilimumab could not be evaluated. Both conserved end residues are part of each CDR3. D genes are given only for firm matches. Clone size is shown for a subset of rows, as once, few, many or a class of expanded clone.

J gene: TRBJ1-1; clone size: NA; D gene: NA; V gene: TRBV29-1; CDR3 DNA: TGCAGCGGGGGGACTGAACTGAACACTGAAGCTTTCTTT; CDR3 protein: CSGGTELNTEAFF
J gene: TRBJ1-2; clone size: NA; D gene: TRBD1; V gene: TRBV9; CDR3 DNA: TGTGCCAGCAGCGATAGGGACAGGAAAGGGGATGGCTACACCTTC; CDR3 protein: CASSDRDRKGDGYTF
J gene: TRBJ1-5; clone size: many; D gene: TRBD1; V gene: TRBV6-5; CDR3 DNA: TGTGCCAGCAGGGCCGGACAGGGGGCTGGGCCCCAGCATTTT; CDR3 protein: CASRAGQGAGPQHF
J gene: TRBJ2-2; clone size: NA; D gene: NA; V gene: TRBV5-4; CDR3 DNA: TGTGCCAGCAGCTCCCCCGGGACCGGGGAGCTGTTTTTT; CDR3 protein: CASSSPGTGELFF
J gene: TRBJ1-2; clone size: NA; D gene: NA; V gene: TRBV30; CDR3 DNA: TGTGCCTCCAATATCATACAGGGAGCGGACTATGGCTACACCTTC; CDR3 protein: CASNIIQGADYGYTF
J gene: TRBJ2-5; clone size: once; D gene: TRBD2; V gene: TRBV28; CDR3 DNA: TGTGCCAGCAGTTCGCCCTCTAGCGGGGGGCCTATCGAAGAGACCCAGTACTTC; CDR3 protein: CASSSPSSGGPIEETQYF
J gene: TRBJ2-2; clone size: NA; D gene: TRBD2; V gene: TRBV6-1; CDR3 DNA: TGTGCCGGAGGGAGGGTCTCCGCCGGGGAGCTGTTTTTT; CDR3 protein: CAGGRVSAGELFF
J gene: TRBJ2-7; clone size: NA; D gene: NA; V gene: TRBV6-5; CDR3 DNA: TGTGCCAGCAGTTACGGCCGGGACAAATACTACGAGCAGTACTTC; CDR3 protein: CASSYGRDKYYEQYF
J gene: TRBJ2-2; clone size: NA; D gene: NA; V gene: TRBV5-1; CDR3 DNA: TGCGCCAGCAGCTTGCACCAGGGCGCGGCCGGGGAGCTGTTTTTT; CDR3 protein: CASSLHQGAAGELFF
J gene: TRBJ2-3; clone size: NA; D gene: TRBD2; V gene: TRBV29-1; CDR3 DNA: TGCAGCGTTGATGCTAGCGGGGGGGCGGATACGCAGTATTTT; CDR3 protein: CSVDASGGADTQYF
J gene: TRBJ2-7; clone size: NA; D gene: TRBD2; V gene: TRBV18; CDR3 DNA: TGTGCCAGCTCACCAAGGAGCAGGGAGGGCGAGCAGTACTTC; CDR3 protein: CASSPRSREGEQYF
J gene: TRBJ1-2; clone size: NA; D gene: NA; V gene: TRBV11-1; CDR3 DNA: TGTGCCAGCAGCGCGGGACCGAATTATGGCTACACCTTC; CDR3 protein: CASSAGPNYGYTF